The 18 T cell receptor beta chains listed next were all sequenced from one sample in a study of cytomegalovirus exposure and HLA in healthy donors. The PCR employed 60 Vbeta primers together with 13 Jbeta primers. The table came from immunoSEQ multiplex PCR; TCRdb's copy has only in-frame clones and leaves some out. The data show around 250,000 clones, around 81% seen once. Sequences were obtained from PBMCs. These receptor sequences come from a woman aged 55 to 70 in good health and CMV-seropositive.

The chain couples TRBV4-1 to TRBJ1-5, with D hard to call. This CDR3 contains 16 residues. V gave up 0 bases and J gave up 1 base, with 10 bases separating them. Germline V gives CDR1 MGHRA, CDR2 YSYEKL. The CDR3 region is CASSQDTGRSNQPQHF. Here the CDR3 DNA reads TGCGCCAGCAGCCAAGATACGGGGAGGAGCAATCAGCCCCAGCATTTT.

The rearrangement joins TRBV9 to TRBJ1-5; D is unclear. This CDR3 has 15 amino acids. Germline CDR1 is SGDLS and CDR2 is YYNGEE. V was cut by 3 bases and J by 2 bases, with 12 bases left in between. The CDR3 DNA reads TGTGCCAGCAGCGAAGAACCCTCGGGCAATCAGCCCCAGCATTTT. It encodes CASSEEPSGNQPQHF.

V gene TRBV7-9 combines with J gene TRBJ2-3, with D possibly being TRBD1 (6 bases). The ends were cut back, 2 bases at V and 2 bases at J, with 11 bases in the middle. CDR3 length equals 15 residues. Germline V gives CDR1 SEHNR, CDR2 FQNEAQ (reference sequence). The CDR3 region is CASSLMAGDTDTQYF. The CDR3 DNA reads as TGTGCCAGCAGCTTAATGGCAGGGGACACAGATACGCAGTATTTT.

The chain links TRBV5-1 to TRBJ2-5; TRBD1 aligns across 11 bases. The closer fit of TRBJ2-7 to the DNA end suggests the J call may be wrong. Germline V CDR1 and CDR2: SGHRS, YFSETQ. The CDR3 extends over 15 amino acids. CDR3 in amino acids: CASSTGTGGSYEQYF. CDR3 bases: TGCGCCAGCAGCACCGGGACAGGGGGCTCCTACGAGCAGTACTTC.

The chain recombines TRBV7-3 with TRBJ2-3; 8 nucleotides match TRBD2. The V segment lost 4 bases and the J segment 1 base; nucleotides outside the gene matches: 7. Germline V gene data show CDR1 as SGHTA and CDR2 as FQGTGA. The CDR3 is 16 amino acids. CDR3 sequence: CASSSQARGGTDTQYF. CDR3 nucleotides: TGTGCCAGCAGCTCTCAGGCGCGGGGGGGCACAGATACGCAGTATTTT.

To note about this clone: The germline gene is not matched at one end of the junction; a read error may be the cause. V gene TRBV7-7 combines with J gene TRBJ2-3; the D gene is possibly TRBD2 (5 bases). The CDR3 loop spans 13 amino acids. The germline CDR1 and CDR2 sequences are SSHAT and FNYEAQ (reference sequence). The CDR3 coding sequence is TGTGCTAGCAGCTCGGACTTCCGAGATACGCAGTATTTT. It encodes CASSSDFRDTQYF.

This clone appeared a single time. This chain's CDR3 is CASSSRTSAIYEQYF. The DNA for the CDR3 is TGTGCCAGCAGCTCCCGGACTAGCGCGATCTACGAGCAGTACTTC. This chain connects TRBV7-9 to TRBJ2-7; 9 nucleotides match TRBD2. V shed 4 bases, J shed 3 bases, and the junction held 7 bases outside the gene matches. The CDR3 covers 15 residues. In germline, CDR1 is SEHNR, CDR2 FQNEAQ (reference sequence).

V and J are TRBV28 and TRBJ2-1, with TRBD2 matching 9 bases. The CDR3 covers 14 residues. CDR1 and CDR2 (germline): MDHEN, SYDVKM. Losses at the gene ends were 11 bases for V and 0 bases for J; bases not matched to a gene: 5. The CDR3 DNA follows: TGTGCCGCTTTTAGCGGGAGCTCCTACAATGAGCAGTTCTTC. Protein sequence: CAAFSGSSYNEQFF. The entire variable domain, with the rest obtained from reference TRBV28 and TRBJ2-1, is as follows: DVKVTQSSRYLVKRTGEKVFLECVQDMDHENMFWYRQDPGLGLRLIYFSYDVKMKEKGDIPEGYSVSREKKERFSLILESASTNQTSMYLCAAFSGSSYNEQFFGPGTRLTVL.

This chain connects TRBV6-5 to TRBJ2-3; the match to TRBD2 covers 12 bases. V lost 3 bases and J lost 5; bases outside the gene matches: 6. The germline gives CDR1 MNHEY, CDR2 SVGAGI. This CDR3 contains 16 residues. The CDR3 DNA follows: TGTGCCAGCAGTTATGGACTAGCGGGACTGCAAGATACGCAGTATTTT. This translates into CASSYGLAGLQDTQYF.

This clone was picked up a small number of times. This chain uses TRBV11-2 with TRBJ1-2, with D perhaps TRBD1 (6 bases). Germline values: CDR1 SGHAT, CDR2 FQNNGV. The V end was cut by 0 bases, the J end by 2 bases, with 10 bases between. There are 15 residues in the CDR3. The CDR3 DNA reads as TGTGCCAGCAGCTTAGAGGGGGCGACCAACTATGGCTACACCTTC. Its protein is CASSLEGATNYGYTF. Based on the CDR3 plus reference TRBV11-2 and TRBJ1-2, the full variable domain is EAGVAQSPRYKIIEKRQSVAFWCNPISGHATLYWYQQILGQGPKLLIQFQNNGVVDDSQLPKDRFSAERLKGVDSTLKIQPAKLEDSAVYLCASSLEGATNYGYTFGSGTRLTVV.

The rearrangement uses TRBV30 and TRBJ1-2; TRBD1 is a possible D gene (6 bases). V was cut by 3 bases and J by 8 bases, with 22 bases left in between. This CDR3 region has 15 residues. CDR1 and CDR2 (germline): GTSNPN, SVGIG (reference sequence). CDR3 residues: CAWRPPGAGSGGYTF. The CDR3 DNA reads as TGTGCCTGGAGGCCCCCAGGGGCCGGTTCCGGCGGCTACACCTTC.

This chain connects TRBV27 to TRBJ1-2; D is possibly TRBD1 (5 bases). The V end lost 0 bases, the J end lost 0 bases, and 11 bases lay between the germline ends. The CDR3 length is 16 residues. Germline CDR1 MNHEY, CDR2 SMNVEV (reference sequence). The CDR3 loop reads CASSLSRASTNYGYTF. For the CDR3, the DNA is TGTGCCAGCAGTTTATCCAGGGCCAGCACTAACTATGGCTACACCTTC.

This chain joins TRBV5-1 and TRBJ2-2; 10 nucleotides match TRBD2. CDR1 and CDR2 from the germline V gene are SGHRS and YFSETQ. Trimming removed 4 bases from V and 3 bases from J; junction bases left unmatched: 6. The CDR3 spans 16 residues. The CDR3 DNA is TGCGCCAGCAGCAGGAGCGGGAGGGCCGACACCGGGGAGCTGTTTTTT. This translates into CASSRSGRADTGELFF.

This rearrangement joins TRBV5-6 to TRBJ2-2; 9 bases match TRBD2. The CDR3 runs 16 residues. The ends lost 4 bases at V and 1 base at J; junction bases unmatched: 5. In germline, CDR1 is SGHDT, CDR2 YYEEEE. CDR3 in amino acids: CASSLISGGNTGELFF. In DNA form, the CDR3 reads TGTGCCAGCAGCCTTATTAGCGGGGGGAACACCGGGGAGCTGTTTTTT.

The chain links TRBV27 to TRBJ2-1; TRBD2 aligns across 10 bases. V was clipped by 10 bases and J by 0 bases; unmatched bases: 12. The CDR3 covers 17 residues. Germline V lookup: CDR1 MNHEY, CDR2 SMNVEV (reference sequence). For the CDR3, the DNA is TGTGCCACCCAGCGGACTAGCGGACTTAGCTCCTACAATGAGCAGTTCTTC. Translated: CATQRTSGLSSYNEQFF.

The rearrangement uses TRBV2 and TRBJ2-5; D is perhaps TRBD2 (6 bases). V was cut by 7 bases and J by 4 bases, with 19 bases left in between. Germline CDR1 reads SNHLY; CDR2 reads FYNNEI. The CDR3 sequence is 15 residues long. Here the CDR3 DNA reads TGTGCCAGCACCTCGAGAGGAGGGGTGGGAGAGACCCAGTACTTC. It codes for CASTSRGGVGETQYF.

The J gene is TRBJ2-7, the V gene TRBV29-1, with TRBD2 as a possible D gene (6 bases). V was shortened by 7 bases and J by 7 bases, with 17 bases between the two germline ends. CDR3 size: 12 residues. In germline, CDR1 is SQVTM, CDR2 ANQGSEA. CDR3 DNA sequence: TGCAGCGGCTCCGATCTAGCGTCGGAGCAGTACTTC. This codes for CSGSDLASEQYF.

Only one count was recorded for this clone. CDR3 bases: TGTGCCAGCAGTTTGGAGTTCAATCAGCCCCAGCATTTT. This sequence encodes CASSLEFNQPQHF. The chain has TRBV27 and TRBJ1-5; D ambiguous. V lost 3 bases to trimming and J lost 3 bases, with 6 bases between them. Germline V gene lookup returns CDR1 MNHEY and CDR2 SMNVEV (reference sequence). This CDR3 is built from 13 residues.